This T cell receptor (beta chain) was recovered during a study of T cell responses to AZD1222 COVID-19 vaccine (dated by TCRdb to 2020 to 2022). Regarding the research as a whole: A total of just over 230 trial participants underwent TCR sequencing, of whom roughly 210 had received two doses of AZD1222 and around 26 had received two doses of the MenACWY control vaccine. Trial participants were enrolled by age into 18-55, 56-69 and 70-plus year subgroups, with roughly 160, 29 and 62 TCR-sequenced participants respectively. Study-wide findings and limitations: The 56-69-year group was small, and its depth increase did not reach significance, likely because of low power. Because no samples from the day 14 peak response were available, repertoires could be characterized only after the peak T cell response. The vaccine-associated CD4 TCRs covered the entire spike protein, and the dominant responses fell in regions 160-218 and 743-854. Most participants were white British and females outnumbered males, and the authors suggested that clonal diversity may have been underestimated. Reportedly, almost half of the unique spike-specific TCRs recognized epitopes lying outside the regions that are mutated in the B.1.351 and B.1.1.7 variants. After two AZD1222 doses, spike-specific TCR breadth and depth were significantly higher than at day 0 and than in MenACWY recipients. Conclusions about previously exposed vaccinees are limited because only five to seven AZD1222 recipients were SARS-CoV-2 seropositive at baseline.

The CDR3 regions of human TCRbeta chains were analyzed by immunosequencing. Per the source publication's procedure: TCRs in the repertoires were matched against a reference library of SARS-CoV-2-specific TCRs that had been generated with the MIRA antigen-specificity platform. Breadth was defined as the fraction of unique TCRs that were SARS-CoV-2-associated, and depth was defined as the fraction of total T cells that were SARS-CoV-2-associated. Using the MIRA data, each spike-specific TCR was mapped to the spike region that the TCR reacts to and placed in a CD4 or CD8 class. Log10-transformed breadth and depth values were compared by one-way ANOVA with Sidak's multiple comparisons tests. Not all clones reach the TCRdb copy of this immuneACCESS table, which keeps in-frame sequences only. Checked studies attribute under half of the gap to unresolved V genes and leave the rest unexplained. Clonal size and the V and J genes are those of that table, whereas D and trimming came from the DNA. Present in this sample are over 120,000 clones, 70% to 90% of which were seen just once. Jointly, the top ten make up 5% to 6.5% of the sample.

With respect to this clone: Its target antigen remains unknown. The input lacks base qualities; no much larger clone sits a single base away.

This specimen's time point label, per the study, means: about 28 days (+/-7) after the second vaccine dose. The treatment or condition label, as the study defines it: meningococcal conjugate vaccine given as trial control. Vaccinee samples were obtained from the UK trials COV001 and COV002, which included a single-blind randomized controlled phase 2/3 trial of AZD1222 (ChAdOx1 nCoV-19) in healthy adults. For TCRbeta chain sequencing, PBMC samples were collected from trial participants at day 0 and at day 28 after the second dose. V loses 1 base of germline sequence and J loses 7 bases, and the interval between the two ends is 9 bases. The germline V gene specifies SGHRS as CDR1 and YFSETQ as CDR2. The CDR3 goes from the cysteine to the phenylalanine over 12 residues. Only the CDR3 portion is preserved as DNA: 36 bases, with reading frame beginning at the first base.

Sequenced material: peripheral blood, taken 28 days after the second dose of the MenACWY control vaccine. This receptor chain uses TRBV5-1 and TRBJ2-7, with the D gene uncertain. This clonotype was obtained from an adult who received the MenACWY meningococcal vaccine as a control. CDR3 sequence: CASSLRAWEQYF. DNA sequence: TGCGCCAGCAGCTTGCGTGCGTGGGAGCAGTACTTC.